This TCR beta chain was recorded in a study of blood T cells in healthy people across ages. The use of a sample-barcoded 5' primer and a J-beta primer mix characterized a second PCR of roughly 7 to 11 cycles. TCRdb reprocessed the 5' RACE reads via MiXCR and lists one record per CDR3 protein. Of about 1.7 million distinct CDR3 sequences listed, over 25% are singletons. The authors extracted at least 5.5 micrograms of total RNA per sample. Germline V gene sequence: CDR1 SGHRS, CDR2 YFSETQ. The CDR3 contains 19 residues. After removal of 0 bases from V and 0 bases from J, the junction contained 5 bases not matched to a gene.

The receptor was isolated from a woman younger than 45 in good health. Sequencing used blood. The V and J genes are TRBV5-1 and TRBJ2-3; 15 bases are a match to TRBD2. CDR3 region: CASSLAMGLAGGSTDTQYF. CDR3 DNA: TGCGCCAGCAGCTTGGCTATGGGACTAGCGGGAGGAAGCACAGATACGCAGTATTTT.